These 16 T cell receptor beta chains were sequenced from one sample in a study of identical twins. TCRdb redid the calling of the 5' RACE reads with MiXCR, one entry per CDR3 protein. This sample yields about 920,000 distinct CDR3 sequences, of which roughly 12% are seen a single time; about 1.5% belongs to the top ten. A further study also used this sample, focusing on yellow fever vaccine responses in identical twins.

Sequencing was performed on PBMCs. Every receptor here comes from a woman younger than 30 in good health.

The chain carries TRBV29-1 and TRBJ1-2, with a tentative D call TRBD1 (6 bases). In germline, CDR1 is SQVTM, CDR2 ANQGSEA. The length of the CDR3 is 15 residues. The V gene lost 4 bases and the J gene lost 7 bases, with 22 bases spanning the gap. Here the CDR3 reads CSVVHTDRPGFGYTF. For the CDR3, the DNA is TGCAGCGTTGTACATACTGACAGGCCTGGGTTTGGCTACACCTTC.

This chain connects TRBV7-8 to TRBJ2-1; 7 bases agree with TRBD1. The CDR3 loop spans 14 amino acids. With 1 base clipped from V and 8 bases from J, the junction kept 5 bases outside the gene matches. Germline CDR1 and CDR2: SGHVS and FQNEAQ. This CDR3 is CASSLGDRVDEQFF. In nucleotides, the CDR3 is TGTGCCAGCAGCTTAGGTGACAGGGTAGATGAGCAGTTCTTC.

The chain couples TRBV5-4 to TRBJ2-5; TRBD1 matches at 7 bases. This CDR3 contains 13 residues. Germline V CDR1 and CDR2: SGHNT, YYREEE (reference sequence). The trim removed 6 bases at V and 5 bases at J, leaving 7 bases unmatched. This CDR3 reads CASTPRGMETQYF. DNA for the CDR3: TGTGCCAGCACCCCCAGGGGGATGGAGACCCAGTACTTC.

This clonotype was picked up one time. A clone one base away is much larger, so this may be a read error. The CDR3 end shows no conserved phenylalanine or tryptophan, and so a read error is likely. The chain recombines TRBV29-1 with TRBJ2-1; 7 bases are shared with TRBD1. J was trimmed by 1 base and V by 3 bases; bases with no gene match: 6. This CDR3 has 15 amino acids. CDR1 SQVTM and CDR2 ANQGSEA come from the germline V gene. The CDR3 DNA reads TGCAGCGTTGAGGGGACAGCGAAATCCTACAATGAGCAGTTCCTC. The encoded protein is CSVEGTAKSYNEQFL.

This clonotype was counted a few times. This rearrangement joins TRBV5-1 to TRBJ2-3, with D tentatively TRBD2 (6 bases). Germline V CDR1 and CDR2: SGHRS, YFSETQ. Trimming left V 1 base short and J 0 bases short, with 15 bases between. The CDR3 has 17 amino acids. The CDR3 nucleotides read TGCGCCAGCAGCTTGACACGGGAGATGAGGAGCACAGATACGCAGTATTTT. As protein: CASSLTREMRSTDTQYF.

This sequence joins TRBV20-1 and TRBJ2-1; 7 bases are a match to TRBD2. Germline-derived CDR1 and CDR2 are DFQATT and SNEGSKA (reference sequence). CDR3 length: 13 residues. Unmatched junction bases numbered 5, after V lost 7 bases and J lost 2 bases. The CDR3 coding sequence is TGCAGTGGTGCTGGGACTACCTACAATGAGCAGTTCTTC. Protein sequence: CSGAGTTYNEQFF.

This clonotype was detected ten times or more. V is TRBV4-1 and J is TRBJ2-1; possibly TRBD1 for D (6 bases). Trimming removed 5 bases at V and 9 bases at J, with 11 bases between. This CDR3 spans 12 amino acids. Per the germline V gene, CDR1 is MGHRA and CDR2 is YSYEKL. DNA for the CDR3: TGCGCCAGCAGCGCCACAGGGATTGAGCAGTTCTTC. This encodes CASSATGIEQFF.

This clonotype was seen only a few times. The rearrangement links TRBV2 to TRBJ1-2; 7 bases map to TRBD1. Unmatched junction bases numbered 11, after V lost 7 bases and J lost 0 bases. This CDR3 contains 16 residues. CDR1 SNHLY and CDR2 FYNNEI come from the germline V gene. The DNA of the CDR3 is TGTGCCAGCATCCAGGCGAACAGGGGAGCTAACTATGGCTACACCTTC. Its translation: CASIQANRGANYGYTF. Filled out from reference TRBV2 and TRBJ1-2, the complete variable domain reads EPEVTQTPSHQVTQMGQEVILRCVPISNHLYFYWYRQILGQKVEFLVSFYNNEISEKSEIFDDQFSVERPDGSNFTLKIRSTKLEDSAMYFCASIQANRGANYGYTFGSGTRLTVV.

V is TRBV29-1 and J is TRBJ1-1, with TRBD1 matching over 9 bases. Trimming removed 6 bases from V and 1 base from J; junction bases left unmatched: 3. There are 13 residues in the CDR3. CDR1 and CDR2 (germline): SQVTM, ANQGSEA. The CDR3 region is CSVADRGNTEAFF. The CDR3, as DNA: TGCAGCGTCGCGGACAGGGGGAACACTGAAGCTTTCTTT.

The chain carries TRBV2 and TRBJ1-6, with TRBD1 matching 8 bases. CDR3 size: 15 residues. Unmatched junction bases numbered 9, after V lost 7 bases and J lost 7 bases. Germline V lookup: CDR1 SNHLY, CDR2 FYNNEI. CDR3 region: CASKTRQGRNSPLHF. The CDR3 bases are TGTGCCAGCAAGACCCGACAGGGGAGGAATTCACCCCTCCACTTT.

This clonotype has at least ten counts. The V gene is TRBV3-1, the J gene TRBJ2-3; D gene ambiguous. Germline CDR1 and CDR2: LGHDT and YNNKEL (reference sequence). V lost 0 bases and J lost 7, with 5 bases in between. This CDR3 region has 12 residues. The CDR3 nucleotides read TGTGCCAGCAGCCAAGATTTAAATACGCAGTATTTT. Amino acids: CASSQDLNTQYF.

The chain has TRBV10-3 and TRBJ2-2; perhaps TRBD2 as D (6 bases). CDR3 length equals 14 residues. The germline V and J ends were trimmed by 4 bases and 7 bases, with 13 bases remaining between them. Germline CDR1 ENHRY, CDR2 SYGVKD. Here the CDR3 DNA reads TGTGCCATCAGTGGGACTAATGAAAACGGGGAGCTGTTTTTT. It specifies CAISGTNENGELFF.

This clonotype occurred a few times. This sequence joins TRBV5-6 and TRBJ2-5; D gene uncertain. The CDR3 length is 13 residues. CDR1 is SGHDT and CDR2 is YYEEEE in the germline V gene. Trimming removed 2 bases from V and 2 bases from J, with 7 bases in between. The CDR3 protein is CASSFERQETQYF. CDR3 DNA: TGTGCCAGCAGCTTCGAACGTCAAGAGACCCAGTACTTC. Full variable domain (outside the CDR3, taken from reference TRBV5-6 and TRBJ2-5): DAGVTQSPTHLIKTRGQQVTLRCSPKSGHDTVSWYQQALGQGPQFIFQYYEEEERQRGNFPDRFSGHQFPNYSSELNVNALLLGDSALYLCASSFERQETQYFGPGTRLLVL.

This clonotype was observed a few times. This rearrangement joins TRBV19 to TRBJ2-1, with TRBD1 matching over 7 bases. The length of the CDR3 is 14 residues. Germline V gene sequence: CDR1 LNHDA, CDR2 SQIVND (reference sequence). With V trimmed by 3 bases and J by 7 bases, 6 bases remained unmatched. The CDR3 protein is CASSIRQGWNEQFF. The CDR3, as DNA: TGTGCCAGTAGTATCAGACAGGGCTGGAATGAGCAGTTCTTC.

The chain has TRBV6-2 or TRBV6-3 and TRBJ1-2, with D uncertain. The CDR3 runs to 13 residues. Deletions cut 2 bases from V and 4 bases from J, with 8 bases between. The germline CDR1 and CDR2 sequences are MNHEY and SVGEGT. CDR3 sequence: CASSYREFYGYTF. The CDR3 nucleotides are TGTGCCAGCAGTTACAGGGAATTCTATGGCTACACCTTC.

This clonotype was seen many times. The chain uses TRBV29-1 and TRBJ2-3; 8 bases fit TRBD2. This CDR3 has 13 residues. Losses at the gene ends were 3 bases for V and 5 bases for J; bases not matched to a gene: 4. Looked up from germline, CDR1 is SQVTM and CDR2 is ANQGSEA. The CDR3 reads CSVDSGSRDTQYF. The CDR3 coding sequence is TGCAGCGTTGACAGCGGGAGTCGAGATACGCAGTATTTT.